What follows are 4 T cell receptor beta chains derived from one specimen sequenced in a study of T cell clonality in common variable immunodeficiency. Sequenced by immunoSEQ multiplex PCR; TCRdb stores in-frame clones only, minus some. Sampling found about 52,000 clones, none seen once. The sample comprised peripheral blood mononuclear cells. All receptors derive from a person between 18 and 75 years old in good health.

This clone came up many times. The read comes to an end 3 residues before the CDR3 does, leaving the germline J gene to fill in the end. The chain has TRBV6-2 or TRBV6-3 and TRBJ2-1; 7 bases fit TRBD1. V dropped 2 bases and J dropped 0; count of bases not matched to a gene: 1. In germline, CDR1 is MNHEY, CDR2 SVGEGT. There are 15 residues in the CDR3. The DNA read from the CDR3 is TGTGCCAGCAGTTACCGGGACAGCTCCTACAATGAG. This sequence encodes CASSYRDSSYNE. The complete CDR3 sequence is CASSYRDSSYNEQFF.

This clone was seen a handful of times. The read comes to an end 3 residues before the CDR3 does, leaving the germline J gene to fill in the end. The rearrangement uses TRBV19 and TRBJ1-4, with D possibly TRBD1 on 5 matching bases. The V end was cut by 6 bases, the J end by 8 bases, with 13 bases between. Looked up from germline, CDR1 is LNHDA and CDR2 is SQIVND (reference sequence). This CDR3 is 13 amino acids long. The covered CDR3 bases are TGTGCCAGTAGCCTAAAAGAGGGGGAAAAA. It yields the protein CASSLKEGEK. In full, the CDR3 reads CASSLKEGEKLFF. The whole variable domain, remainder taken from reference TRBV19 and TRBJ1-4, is DGGITQSPKYLFRKEGQNVTLSCEQNLNHDAMYWYRQDPGQGLRLIYYSQIVNDFQKGDIAEGYSVSREKKESFPLTVTSAQKNPTAFYLCASSLKEGEKLFFGSGTQLSVL.

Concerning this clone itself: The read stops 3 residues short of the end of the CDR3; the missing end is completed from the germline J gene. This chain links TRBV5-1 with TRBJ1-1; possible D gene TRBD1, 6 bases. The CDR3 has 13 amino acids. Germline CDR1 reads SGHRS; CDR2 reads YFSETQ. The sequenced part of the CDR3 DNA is TGCGCCAGCAGCCCGTCACAGGGCGGAACG. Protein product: CASSPSQGGT. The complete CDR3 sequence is CASSPSQGGTAFF.

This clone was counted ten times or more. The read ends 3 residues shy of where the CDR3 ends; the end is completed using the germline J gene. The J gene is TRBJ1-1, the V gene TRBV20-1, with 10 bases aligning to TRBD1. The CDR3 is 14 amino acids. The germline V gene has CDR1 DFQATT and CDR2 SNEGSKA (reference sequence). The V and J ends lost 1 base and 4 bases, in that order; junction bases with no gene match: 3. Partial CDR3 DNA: TGCAGTGCTAGAGTCCGGACAGGGGGCACTGAA. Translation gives CSARVRTGGTE. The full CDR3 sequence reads CSARVRTGGTEAFF.